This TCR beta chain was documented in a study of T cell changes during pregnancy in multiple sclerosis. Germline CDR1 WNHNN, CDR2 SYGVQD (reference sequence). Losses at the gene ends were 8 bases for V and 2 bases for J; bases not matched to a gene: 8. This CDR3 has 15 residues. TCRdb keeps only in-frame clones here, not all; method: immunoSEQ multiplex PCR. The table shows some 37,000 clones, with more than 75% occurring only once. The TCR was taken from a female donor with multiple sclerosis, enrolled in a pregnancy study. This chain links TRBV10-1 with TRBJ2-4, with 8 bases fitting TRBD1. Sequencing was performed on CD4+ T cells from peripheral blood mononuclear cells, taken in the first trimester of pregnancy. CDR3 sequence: CASLDRVRTKNIQYF. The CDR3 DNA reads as TGCGCCAGCCTGGACAGGGTAAGAACCAAAAACATTCAGTACTTC.